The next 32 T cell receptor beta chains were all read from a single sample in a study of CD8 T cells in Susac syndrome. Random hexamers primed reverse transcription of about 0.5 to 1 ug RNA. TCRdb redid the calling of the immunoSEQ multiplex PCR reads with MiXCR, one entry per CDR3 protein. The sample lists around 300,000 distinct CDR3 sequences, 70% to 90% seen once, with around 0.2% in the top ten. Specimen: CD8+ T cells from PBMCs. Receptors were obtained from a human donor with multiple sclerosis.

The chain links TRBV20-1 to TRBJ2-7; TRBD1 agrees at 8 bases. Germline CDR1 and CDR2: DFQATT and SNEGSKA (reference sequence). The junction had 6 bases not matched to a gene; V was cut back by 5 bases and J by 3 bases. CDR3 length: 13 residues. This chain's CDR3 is CSAAGTGLYEQYF. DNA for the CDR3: TGCAGTGCTGCCGGGACAGGCCTCTACGAGCAGTACTTC.

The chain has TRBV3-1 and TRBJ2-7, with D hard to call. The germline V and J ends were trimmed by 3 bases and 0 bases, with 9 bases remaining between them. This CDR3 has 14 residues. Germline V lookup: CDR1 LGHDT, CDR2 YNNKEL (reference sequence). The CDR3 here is CASSHYRNSYEQYF. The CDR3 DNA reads TGTGCCAGCAGCCATTACAGAAACTCCTACGAGCAGTACTTC.

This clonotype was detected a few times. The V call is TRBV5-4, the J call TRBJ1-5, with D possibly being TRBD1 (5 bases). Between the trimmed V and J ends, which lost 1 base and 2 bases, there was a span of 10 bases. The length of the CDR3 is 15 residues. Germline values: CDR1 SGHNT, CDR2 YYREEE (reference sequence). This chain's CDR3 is CASSLHSGGNQPQHF. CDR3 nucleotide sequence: TGTGCCAGCAGCTTGCACTCGGGGGGCAATCAGCCCCAGCATTTT.

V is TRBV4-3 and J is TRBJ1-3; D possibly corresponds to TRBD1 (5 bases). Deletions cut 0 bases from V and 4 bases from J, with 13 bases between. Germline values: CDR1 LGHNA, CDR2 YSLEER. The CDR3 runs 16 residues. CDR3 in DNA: TGCGCCAGCAGCCAAGACCTTCCAGGGTTCGGAAACACCATATATTTT. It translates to CASSQDLPGFGNTIYF.

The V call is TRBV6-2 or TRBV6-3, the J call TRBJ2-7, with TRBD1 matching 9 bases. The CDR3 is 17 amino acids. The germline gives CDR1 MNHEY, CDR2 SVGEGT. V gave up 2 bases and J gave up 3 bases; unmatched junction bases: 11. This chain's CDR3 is CASSYTIGQGTFYEQYF. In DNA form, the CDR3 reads TGTGCCAGCAGTTACACTATTGGACAGGGGACGTTCTACGAGCAGTACTTC.

DNA of the CDR3: TGTGCCAGCAGTCTCGGACTAGGGCGCGAGCAGTTCTTC. This gives the protein CASSLGLGREQFF. The V and J genes are TRBV27 and TRBJ2-1; 7 bases agree with TRBD2. Germline values: CDR1 MNHEY, CDR2 SMNVEV (reference sequence). V trimming: 5 bases; J trimming: 10 bases; junction bases outside the gene matches: 8. The CDR3 consists of 13 residues.

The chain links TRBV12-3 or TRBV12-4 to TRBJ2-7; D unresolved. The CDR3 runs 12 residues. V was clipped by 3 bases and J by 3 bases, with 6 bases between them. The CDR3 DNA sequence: TGTGCCAGCAGTTTTTGGGTCTACGAGCAGTACTTC. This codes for CASSFWVYEQYF.

The CDR3 DNA sequence: TGTGCCAGCAGCTTAGAGGGTGTTGGAGATACGCAGTATTTT. Protein: CASSLEGVGDTQYF. This chain joins TRBV7-2 and TRBJ2-3; D is ambiguous. The CDR3 runs to 14 residues. Germline V gives CDR1 SGHTA, CDR2 FQGNSA. Trimming stripped 1 base from V and 5 bases from J, with 10 bases between.

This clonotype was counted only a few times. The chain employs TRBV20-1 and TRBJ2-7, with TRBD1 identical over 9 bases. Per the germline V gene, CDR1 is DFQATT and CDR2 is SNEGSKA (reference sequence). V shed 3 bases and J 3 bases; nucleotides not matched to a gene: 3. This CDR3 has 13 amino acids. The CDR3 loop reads CSARDRGDYEQYF. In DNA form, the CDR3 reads TGCAGTGCTAGGGACAGGGGCGACTACGAGCAGTACTTC.

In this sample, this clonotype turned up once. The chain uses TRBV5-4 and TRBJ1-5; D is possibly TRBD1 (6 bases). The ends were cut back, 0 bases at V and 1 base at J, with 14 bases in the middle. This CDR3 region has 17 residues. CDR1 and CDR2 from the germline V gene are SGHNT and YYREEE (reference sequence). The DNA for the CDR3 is TGTGCCAGCAGCTTGGACAGGGAGAAGGAAAGCAATCAGCCCCAGCATTTT. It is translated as CASSLDREKESNQPQHF.

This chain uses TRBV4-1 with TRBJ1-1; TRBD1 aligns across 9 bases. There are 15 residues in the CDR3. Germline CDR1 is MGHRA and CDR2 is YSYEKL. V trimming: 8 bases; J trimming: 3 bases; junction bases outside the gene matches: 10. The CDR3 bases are TGCGCCAGCTGCCTAAAACAGGGGGCCCACACTGAAGCTTTCTTT. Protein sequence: CASCLKQGAHTEAFF.

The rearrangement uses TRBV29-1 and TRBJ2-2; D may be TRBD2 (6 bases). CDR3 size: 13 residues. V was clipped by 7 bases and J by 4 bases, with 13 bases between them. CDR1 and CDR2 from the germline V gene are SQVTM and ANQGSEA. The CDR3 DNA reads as TGCAGCGGTATAGCGGTTCGCACCGGGGAGCTGTTTTTT. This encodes CSGIAVRTGELFF.

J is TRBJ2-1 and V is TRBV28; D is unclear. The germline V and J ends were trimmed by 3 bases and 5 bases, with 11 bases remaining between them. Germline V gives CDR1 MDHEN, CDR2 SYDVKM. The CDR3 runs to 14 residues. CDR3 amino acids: CASSFGYVNNEQFF. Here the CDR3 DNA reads TGTGCCAGCAGTTTTGGCTACGTTAACAATGAGCAGTTCTTC.

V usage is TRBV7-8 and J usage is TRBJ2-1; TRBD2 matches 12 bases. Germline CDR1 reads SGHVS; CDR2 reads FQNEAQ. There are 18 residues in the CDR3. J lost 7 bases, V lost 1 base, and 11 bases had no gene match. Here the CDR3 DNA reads TGTGCCAGCAGCTTAGGGCTAGCGGGAGGGCCGGGTGTGAATGAGCAGTTCTTC. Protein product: CASSLGLAGGPGVNEQFF.

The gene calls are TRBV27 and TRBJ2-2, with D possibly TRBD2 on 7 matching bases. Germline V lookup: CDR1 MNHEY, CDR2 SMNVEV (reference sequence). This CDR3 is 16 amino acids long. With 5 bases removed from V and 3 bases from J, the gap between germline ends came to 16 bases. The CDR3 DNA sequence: TGTGCCAGCAGTCCCGGGGCGGGGGCACACACCGGGGAGCTGTTTTTT. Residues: CASSPGAGAHTGELFF.

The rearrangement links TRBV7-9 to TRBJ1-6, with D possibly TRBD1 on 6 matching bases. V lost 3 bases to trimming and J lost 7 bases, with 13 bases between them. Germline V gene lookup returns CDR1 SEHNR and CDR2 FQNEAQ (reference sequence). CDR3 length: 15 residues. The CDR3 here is CASSFQQGANSPLHF. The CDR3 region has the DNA TGTGCCAGCAGCTTTCAACAGGGTGCCAATTCACCCCTCCACTTT. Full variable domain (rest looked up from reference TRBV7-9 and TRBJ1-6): DTGVSQNPRHKITKRGQNVTFRCDPISEHNRLYWYRQTLGQGPEFLTYFQNEAQLEKSRLLSDRFSAERPKGSFSTLEIQRTEQGDSAMYLCASSFQQGANSPLHFGNGTRLTVT.

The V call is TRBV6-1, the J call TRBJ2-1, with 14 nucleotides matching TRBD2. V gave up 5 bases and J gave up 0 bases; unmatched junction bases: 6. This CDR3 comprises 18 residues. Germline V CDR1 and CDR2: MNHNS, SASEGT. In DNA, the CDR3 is TGTGCCAGCAGTCCCTGGACTAGCGGGAGGATCTCCTACAATGAGCAGTTCTTC. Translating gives CASSPWTSGRISYNEQFF.

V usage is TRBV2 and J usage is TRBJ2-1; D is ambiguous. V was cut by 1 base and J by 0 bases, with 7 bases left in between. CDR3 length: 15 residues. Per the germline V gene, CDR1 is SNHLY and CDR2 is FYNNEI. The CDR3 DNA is TGTGCCAGCAGTGAAGACCCGAGCTCCTACAATGAGCAGTTCTTC. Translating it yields CASSEDPSSYNEQFF.

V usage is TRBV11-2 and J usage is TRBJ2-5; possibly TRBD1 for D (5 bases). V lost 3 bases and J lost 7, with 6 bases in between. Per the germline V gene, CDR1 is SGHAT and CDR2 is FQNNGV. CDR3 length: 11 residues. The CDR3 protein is CASSLGPTQYF. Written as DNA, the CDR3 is TGTGCCAGCAGCTTGGGGCCGACCCAGTACTTC. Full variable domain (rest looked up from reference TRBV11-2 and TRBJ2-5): EAGVAQSPRYKIIEKRQSVAFWCNPISGHATLYWYQQILGQGPKLLIQFQNNGVVDDSQLPKDRFSAERLKGVDSTLKIQPAKLEDSAVYLCASSLGPTQYFGPGTRLLVL.

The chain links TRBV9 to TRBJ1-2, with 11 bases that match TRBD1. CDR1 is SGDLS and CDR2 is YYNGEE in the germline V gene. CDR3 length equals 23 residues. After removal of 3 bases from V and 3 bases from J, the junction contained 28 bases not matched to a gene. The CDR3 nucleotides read TGTGCCAGCAGCGAGGAAAACCGGGACAGGGGGGACCAGGCCCTCTCGTTTCACTATGGCTACACCTTC. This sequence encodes CASSEENRDRGDQALSFHYGYTF.

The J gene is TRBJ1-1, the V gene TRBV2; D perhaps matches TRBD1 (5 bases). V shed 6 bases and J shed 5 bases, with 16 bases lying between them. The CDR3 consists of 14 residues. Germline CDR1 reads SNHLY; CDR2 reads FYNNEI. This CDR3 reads CASRVGARGTEAFF. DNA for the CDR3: TGTGCCAGCAGAGTAGGGGCGCGGGGGACTGAAGCTTTCTTT.

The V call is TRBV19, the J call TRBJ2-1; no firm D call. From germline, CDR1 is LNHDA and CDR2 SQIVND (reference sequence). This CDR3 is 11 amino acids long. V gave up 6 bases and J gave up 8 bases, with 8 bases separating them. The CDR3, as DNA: TGTGCCAGTAGGATGAGCGATGAGCAGTTCTTC. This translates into CASRMSDEQFF.

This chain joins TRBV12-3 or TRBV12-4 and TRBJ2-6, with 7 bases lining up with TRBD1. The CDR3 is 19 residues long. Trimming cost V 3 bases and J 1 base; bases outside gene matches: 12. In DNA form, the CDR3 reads TGTGCCAGCAGTTTTGTCCCAAGTCAGACAGGGTCTGGGGCCAACGTCCTGACTTTC. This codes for CASSFVPSQTGSGANVLTF.

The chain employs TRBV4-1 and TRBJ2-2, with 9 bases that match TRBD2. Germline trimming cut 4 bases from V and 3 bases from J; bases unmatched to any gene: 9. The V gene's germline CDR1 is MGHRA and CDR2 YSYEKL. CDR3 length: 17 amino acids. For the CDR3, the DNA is TGCGCCAGCAGCCTAGGGACGACTAGCGGAGACACCGGGGAGCTGTTTTTT. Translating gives CASSLGTTSGDTGELFF.

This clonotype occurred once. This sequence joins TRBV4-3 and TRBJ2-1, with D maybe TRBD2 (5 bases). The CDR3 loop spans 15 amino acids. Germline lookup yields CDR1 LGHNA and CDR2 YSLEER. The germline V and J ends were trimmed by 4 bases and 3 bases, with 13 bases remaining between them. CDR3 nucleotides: TGCGCCAGCAGCCTCTCTCATGACTACTACAATGAGCAGTTCTTC. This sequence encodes CASSLSHDYYNEQFF.

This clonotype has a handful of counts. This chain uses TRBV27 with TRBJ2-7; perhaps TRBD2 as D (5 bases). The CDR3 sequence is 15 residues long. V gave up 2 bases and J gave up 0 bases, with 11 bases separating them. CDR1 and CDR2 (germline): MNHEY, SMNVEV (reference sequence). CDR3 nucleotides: TGTGCCAGCAGTTTAGCGGGCGCCGACTCCTACGAGCAGTACTTC. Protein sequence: CASSLAGADSYEQYF.

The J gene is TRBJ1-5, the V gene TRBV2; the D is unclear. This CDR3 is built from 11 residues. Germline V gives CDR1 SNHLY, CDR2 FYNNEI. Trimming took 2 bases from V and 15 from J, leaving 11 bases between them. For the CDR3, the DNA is TGTGCCAGCAGTGAAACCCAGGACCCGCATTTT. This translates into CASSETQDPHF.

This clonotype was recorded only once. CDR3 in amino acids: CASSPTAGANNEQFF. CDR3 coding DNA: TGTGCCAGCAGCCCTACCGCGGGAGCTAACAATGAGCAGTTCTTC. The gene calls are TRBV7-3 and TRBJ2-1; 7 positions match TRBD2. V lost 5 bases, J lost 5 bases, and 9 bases stayed unmatched. The CDR3 loop spans 15 amino acids. The germline CDR1 and CDR2 sequences are SGHTA and FQGTGA.

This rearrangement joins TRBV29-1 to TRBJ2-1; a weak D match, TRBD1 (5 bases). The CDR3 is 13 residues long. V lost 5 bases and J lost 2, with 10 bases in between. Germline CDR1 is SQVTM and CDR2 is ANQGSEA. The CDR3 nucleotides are TGCAGCGTTAACCTGGACACCTACAATGAGCAGTTCTTC. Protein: CSVNLDTYNEQFF.

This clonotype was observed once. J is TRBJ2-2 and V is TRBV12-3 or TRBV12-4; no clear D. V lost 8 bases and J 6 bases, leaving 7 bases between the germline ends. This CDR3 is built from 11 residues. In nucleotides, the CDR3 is TGTGCCAGCCACATATCCGGGGAGCTGTTTTTT. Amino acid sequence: CASHISGELFF.

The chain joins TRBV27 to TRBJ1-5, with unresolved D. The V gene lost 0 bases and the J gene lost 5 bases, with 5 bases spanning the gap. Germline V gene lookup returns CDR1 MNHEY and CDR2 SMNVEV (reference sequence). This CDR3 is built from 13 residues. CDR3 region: CASSLSNHQPQHF. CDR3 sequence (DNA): TGTGCCAGCAGTTTATCGAATCATCAGCCCCAGCATTTT.

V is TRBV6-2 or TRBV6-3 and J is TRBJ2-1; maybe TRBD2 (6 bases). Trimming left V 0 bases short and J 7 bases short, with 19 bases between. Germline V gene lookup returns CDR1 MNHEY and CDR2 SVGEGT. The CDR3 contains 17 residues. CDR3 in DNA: TGTGCCAGCAGTTACTCGGAGGGACTCCCTTTAACAAATGAGCAGTTCTTC. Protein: CASSYSEGLPLTNEQFF.